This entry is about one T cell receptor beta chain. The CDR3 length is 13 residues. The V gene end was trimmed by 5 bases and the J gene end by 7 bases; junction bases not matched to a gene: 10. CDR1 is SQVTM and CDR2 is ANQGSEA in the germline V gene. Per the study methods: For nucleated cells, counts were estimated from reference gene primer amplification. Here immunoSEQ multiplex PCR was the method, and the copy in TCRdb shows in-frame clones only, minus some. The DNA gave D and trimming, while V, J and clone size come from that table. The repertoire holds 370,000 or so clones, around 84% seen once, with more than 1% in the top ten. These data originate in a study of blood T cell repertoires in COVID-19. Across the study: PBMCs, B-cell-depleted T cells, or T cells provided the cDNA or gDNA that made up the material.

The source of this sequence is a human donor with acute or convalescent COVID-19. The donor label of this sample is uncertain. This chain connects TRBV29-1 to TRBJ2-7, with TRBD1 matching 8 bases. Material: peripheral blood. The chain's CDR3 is CSVQAQGAREQYF. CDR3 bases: TGCAGCGTTCAGGCCCAGGGGGCGAGGGAGCAGTACTTC.